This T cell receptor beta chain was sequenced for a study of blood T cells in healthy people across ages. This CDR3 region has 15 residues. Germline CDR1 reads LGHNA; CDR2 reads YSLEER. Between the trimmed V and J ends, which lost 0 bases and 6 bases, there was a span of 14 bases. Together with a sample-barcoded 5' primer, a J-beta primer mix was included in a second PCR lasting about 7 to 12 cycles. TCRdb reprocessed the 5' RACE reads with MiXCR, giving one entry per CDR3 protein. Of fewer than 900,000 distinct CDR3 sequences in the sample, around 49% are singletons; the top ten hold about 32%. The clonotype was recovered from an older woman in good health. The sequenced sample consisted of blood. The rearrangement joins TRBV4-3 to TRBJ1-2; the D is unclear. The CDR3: CASSQDRGGRDGYTF. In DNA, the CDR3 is TGCGCCAGCAGCCAAGATCGGGGAGGAAGGGATGGCTACACCTTC.